One sample yielded the 18 T cell receptor beta chains listed below, sequenced in a study of blood T cell repertoires in COVID-19. Using immunoSEQ multiplex PCR, the repertoire was profiled, and TCRdb retains in-frame clones only, with some absent. The top ten hold 13% to 15% of the sample, which has around 200,000 clones, about 81% seen once. Sequencing used peripheral blood. The receptors here all came from a young man with active or convalescent COVID-19.

The rearrangement links TRBV28 to TRBJ1-2; 10 bases are shared with TRBD1. Losses at the gene ends were 6 bases for V and 7 bases for J; bases not matched to a gene: 5. The CDR3 covers 13 residues. Germline V gene sequence: CDR1 MDHEN, CDR2 SYDVKM. The CDR3 loop reads CASRDRGGGGYTF. CDR3 nucleotides: TGTGCCAGCAGGGACAGGGGGGGCGGTGGCTACACCTTC.

The chain has TRBV5-4 and TRBJ1-2; D ambiguous. Trimming shortened V by 4 bases and J by 4 bases, and 11 bases separated the two germline ends. The CDR3 totals 13 residues. Germline V gene sequence: CDR1 SGHNT, CDR2 YYREEE (reference sequence). CDR3 loop: CASSPGVLYGYTF. In DNA, the CDR3 is TGTGCCAGCAGCCCCGGGGTACTCTATGGCTACACCTTC.

DNA of the CDR3: TGTGCCAGCAGCTTAGGCGCAGGGGGCGATGAAAAACTGTTTTTT. It specifies CASSLGAGGDEKLFF. V and J are TRBV7-9 and TRBJ1-4; the match to TRBD1 covers 8 bases. V lost 1 base to trimming and J lost 6 bases; unmatched junction nucleotides: 4. This CDR3 comprises 15 residues. Germline V gene data show CDR1 as SEHNR and CDR2 as FQNEAQ (reference sequence).

J is TRBJ1-2 and V is TRBV10-3, with 9 bases aligning to TRBD1. The CDR3 contains 14 residues. V gave up 6 bases and J gave up 2 bases; unmatched junction bases: 4. Germline V lookup: CDR1 ENHRY, CDR2 SYGVKD. The DNA for the CDR3 is TGTGCCATCAGGTCCGGACAGGGGAACTATGGCTACACCTTC. It specifies CAIRSGQGNYGYTF.

Written as DNA, the CDR3 is TGTGCCAGTAGTATCGGAGGCAGCTTCTCTGGAAACACCATATATTTT. Protein product: CASSIGGSFSGNTIYF. This chain uses TRBV19 with TRBJ1-3; D unresolved. Germline V gene lookup returns CDR1 LNHDA and CDR2 SQIVND (reference sequence). The CDR3 contains 16 residues. V was pared by 3 bases and J by 0 bases, with 12 bases between.

The sample holds a few counts of this clone. The gene calls are TRBV6-4 and TRBJ2-3; 7 bases are shared with TRBD2. Germline CDR1 reads MRHNA; CDR2 reads SNTAGT. CDR3 length: 15 residues. The ends lost 0 bases at V and 4 bases at J; junction bases unmatched: 4. This chain's CDR3 is CASSDSNSGADTQYF. Here the CDR3 DNA reads TGTGCCAGCAGTGACTCGAACAGCGGGGCAGATACGCAGTATTTT.

The chain uses TRBV7-3 and TRBJ2-3; 10 bases agree with TRBD2. CDR3 length equals 14 residues. Germline values: CDR1 SGHTA, CDR2 FQGTGA. V lost 6 bases to trimming and J lost 5 bases; unmatched junction nucleotides: 5. CDR3 sequence reads: CASSELAGLDTQYF. The CDR3 DNA reads TGTGCCAGCAGTGAACTAGCGGGGTTAGATACGCAGTATTTT.

The V gene is TRBV21-1, the J gene TRBJ1-2. TRBV21-1 is a documented pseudogene. The CDR3 runs to 16 residues. In DNA form, the CDR3 reads TGTGCCAGCAGAGCAAACATAGCTACAAAGACCTATGGCTACACCTTC. Its protein is CASRANIATKTYGYTF.

The sample holds one count of this clone. The rearrangement uses TRBV5-5 and TRBJ2-5; D is possibly TRBD1 (5 bases). The CDR3 is 13 residues long. CDR1 and CDR2 from the germline V gene are SGHKS and YYEKEE (reference sequence). Trimming shortened V by 2 bases and J by 5 bases, and 10 bases separated the two germline ends. Here the CDR3 reads CASSFQGSETQYF. Written as DNA, the CDR3 is TGTGCCAGCAGCTTCCAGGGATCGGAGACCCAGTACTTC.

CDR3 sequence: CASSQAGLAGLTDTQYF. In DNA form, the CDR3 reads TGCGCCAGCAGCCAAGCCGGACTAGCGGGACTCACAGATACGCAGTATTTT. The chain uses TRBV4-1 and TRBJ2-3; 12 bases align to TRBD2. Germline CDR1 is MGHRA and CDR2 is YSYEKL. This CDR3 has 17 amino acids. V trimming: 1 base; J trimming: 2 bases; junction bases outside the gene matches: 4.

The chain carries TRBV29-1 and TRBJ2-3; 12 bases are a match to TRBD2. CDR1 and CDR2 from the germline V gene are SQVTM and ANQGSEA. With 0 bases clipped from V and 5 bases from J, the junction kept 12 bases outside the gene matches. The CDR3 spans 18 residues. The CDR3 loop reads CSVEDPPASGGALDTQYF. CDR3 coding DNA: TGCAGCGTTGAAGATCCTCCGGCTAGCGGGGGGGCCTTAGATACGCAGTATTTT.

This clone was seen only a few times. The rearrangement uses TRBV7-2 and TRBJ1-2; 7 positions match TRBD1. V trimming: 6 bases; J trimming: 0 bases; junction bases outside the gene matches: 7. The CDR3 runs to 15 residues. Germline lookup yields CDR1 SGHTA and CDR2 FQGNSA. CDR3 residues: CASRAGTASNYGYTF. The CDR3 coding sequence is TGTGCCAGCAGGGCCGGGACAGCCTCTAACTATGGCTACACCTTC.

V usage is TRBV9 and J usage is TRBJ1-6; no clear D gene. CDR1 and CDR2 (germline): SGDLS, YYNGEE. Trimming took off 4 bases at V and 11 bases at J, with 13 bases between the two ends. CDR3 length: 13 residues. CDR3 bases: TGTGCCAGCAGCCCGGAGGCTACCGCACCCCTCCACTTT. Protein sequence: CASSPEATAPLHF. Together with reference TRBV9 and TRBJ1-6, the CDR3 gives the full variable domain: DSGVTQTPKHLITATGQRVTLRCSPRSGDLSVYWYQQSLDQGLQFLIQYYNGEERAKGNILERFSAQQFPDLHSELNLSSLELGDSALYFCASSPEATAPLHFGNGTRLTVT.

V is TRBV6-5 and J is TRBJ1-3; 7 bases fit TRBD1. After removal of 5 bases from V and 1 base from J, the junction contained 5 bases not matched to a gene. The CDR3 length is 15 residues. Germline V lookup: CDR1 MNHEY, CDR2 SVGAGI. CDR3: CASSPDRVSGNTIYF. In nucleotides, the CDR3 is TGTGCCAGCAGTCCCGACAGGGTATCTGGAAACACCATATATTTT.

The chain carries TRBV14 and TRBJ2-4; a possible D gene is TRBD1 (6 bases). Germline assignment: CDR1 SGHDN and CDR2 FVKESK. Trimming removed 2 bases from V and 10 bases from J, with 12 bases in between. The length of the CDR3 is 13 residues. The CDR3 loop reads CASSQFEQGIQYF. The CDR3, as DNA: TGTGCCAGCAGCCAATTCGAACAGGGTATTCAGTACTTC.

This clone was counted a few times. The rearrangement uses TRBV6-5 and TRBJ1-2; D not resolved. Germline V CDR1 and CDR2: MNHEY, SVGAGI. V lost 7 bases to trimming and J lost 2 bases, with 14 bases between them. The CDR3 is 14 amino acids. The CDR3 region has the DNA TGTGCCAGCATGAGGGAGGGATGGAACTATGGCTACACCTTC. Protein sequence: CASMREGWNYGYTF.

This clone has just one count. V gene TRBV28 combines with J gene TRBJ2-5, with 9 bases that match TRBD2. V lost 2 bases to trimming and J lost 4 bases; unmatched junction nucleotides: 2. Germline values: CDR1 MDHEN, CDR2 SYDVKM. This CDR3 contains 14 residues. In DNA form, the CDR3 reads TGTGCCAGCAGTTTAGCGGGGGGGCCAGAGACCCAGTACTTC. Translated, it gives CASSLAGGPETQYF.

The chain has TRBV2 and TRBJ2-4, with TRBD2 matching 8 bases. The CDR3 has 16 amino acids. V trimming: 3 bases; J trimming: 8 bases; junction bases outside the gene matches: 12. Germline V lookup: CDR1 SNHLY, CDR2 FYNNEI. CDR3 sequence reads: CASSDTHPSGGDIQYF. CDR3 coding DNA: TGTGCCAGCAGTGACACCCACCCGTCGGGGGGGGACATTCAGTACTTC.